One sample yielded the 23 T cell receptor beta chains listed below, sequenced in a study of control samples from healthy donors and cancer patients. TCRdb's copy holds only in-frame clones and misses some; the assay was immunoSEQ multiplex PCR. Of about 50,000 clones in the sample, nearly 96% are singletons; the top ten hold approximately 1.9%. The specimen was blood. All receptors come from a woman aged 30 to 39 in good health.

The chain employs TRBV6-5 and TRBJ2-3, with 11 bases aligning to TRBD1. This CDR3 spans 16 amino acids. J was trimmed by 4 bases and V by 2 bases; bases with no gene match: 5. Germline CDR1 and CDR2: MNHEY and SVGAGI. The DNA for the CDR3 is TGTGCCAGCAGTTACGGCCGGACAGGGGGCGCAGATACGCAGTATTTT. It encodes CASSYGRTGGADTQYF.

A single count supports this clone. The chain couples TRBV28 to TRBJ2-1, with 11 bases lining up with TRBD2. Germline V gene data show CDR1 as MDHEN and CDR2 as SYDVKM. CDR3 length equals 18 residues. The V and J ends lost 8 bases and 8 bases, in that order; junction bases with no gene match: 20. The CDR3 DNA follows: TGTGCCAGCCGCCCGGGACTAGCGGCCGAGCGGGACCGCTATGAGCAGTTCTTC. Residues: CASRPGLAAERDRYEQFF.

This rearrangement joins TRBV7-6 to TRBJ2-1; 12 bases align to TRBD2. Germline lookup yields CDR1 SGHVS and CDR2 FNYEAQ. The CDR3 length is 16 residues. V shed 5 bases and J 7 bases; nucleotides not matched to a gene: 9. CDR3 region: CASSPWGLAGYNEQFF. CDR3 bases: TGTGCCAGCAGCCCCTGGGGACTAGCGGGTTATAATGAGCAGTTCTTC.

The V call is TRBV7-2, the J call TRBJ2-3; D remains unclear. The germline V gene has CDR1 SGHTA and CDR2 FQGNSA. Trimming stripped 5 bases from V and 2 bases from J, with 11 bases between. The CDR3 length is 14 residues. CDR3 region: CASSLVPLTDTQYF. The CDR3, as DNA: TGTGCCAGCAGCCTGGTCCCCCTCACAGATACGCAGTATTTT.

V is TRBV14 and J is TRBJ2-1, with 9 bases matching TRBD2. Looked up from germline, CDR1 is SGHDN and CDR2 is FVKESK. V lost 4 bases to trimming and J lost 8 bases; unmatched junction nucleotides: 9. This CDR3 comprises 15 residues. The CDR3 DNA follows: TGTGCCAGCAGCCCATTTAGCGGGAGAAGAGATGAGCAGTTCTTC. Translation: CASSPFSGRRDEQFF.

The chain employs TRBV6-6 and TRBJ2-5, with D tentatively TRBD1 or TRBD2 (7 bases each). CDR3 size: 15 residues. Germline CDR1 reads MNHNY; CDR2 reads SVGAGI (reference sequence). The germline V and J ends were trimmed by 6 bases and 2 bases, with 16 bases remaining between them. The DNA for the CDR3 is TGTGCCAGCAGCAAGGGGCAGGGGGGGCAAGAGACCCAGTACTTC. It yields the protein CASSKGQGGQETQYF.

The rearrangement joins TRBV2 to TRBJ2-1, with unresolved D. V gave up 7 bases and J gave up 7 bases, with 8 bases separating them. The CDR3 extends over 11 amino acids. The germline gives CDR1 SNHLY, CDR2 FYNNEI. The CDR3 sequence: CASTQANEQFF. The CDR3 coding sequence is TGTGCCAGCACCCAGGCGAATGAGCAGTTCTTC.

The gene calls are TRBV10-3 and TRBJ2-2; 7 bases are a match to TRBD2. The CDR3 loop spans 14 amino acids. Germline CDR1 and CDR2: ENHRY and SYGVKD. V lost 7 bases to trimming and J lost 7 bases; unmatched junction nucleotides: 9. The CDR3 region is CAINRDPGGGELFF. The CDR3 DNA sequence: TGTGCCATCAACCGGGACCCGGGGGGCGGGGAGCTGTTTTTT.

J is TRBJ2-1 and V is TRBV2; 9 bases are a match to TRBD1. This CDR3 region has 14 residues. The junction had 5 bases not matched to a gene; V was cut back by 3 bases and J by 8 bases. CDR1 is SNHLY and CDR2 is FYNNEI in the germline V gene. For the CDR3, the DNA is TGTGCCAGCAGTGAGGCCGGACAGGGGTATGAGCAGTTCTTC. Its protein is CASSEAGQGYEQFF.

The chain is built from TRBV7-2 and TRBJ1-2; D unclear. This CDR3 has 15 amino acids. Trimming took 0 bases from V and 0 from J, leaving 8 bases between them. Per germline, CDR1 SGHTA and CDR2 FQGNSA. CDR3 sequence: CASSLAGIANYGYTF. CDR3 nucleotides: TGTGCCAGCAGCTTAGCGGGTATCGCTAACTATGGCTACACCTTC. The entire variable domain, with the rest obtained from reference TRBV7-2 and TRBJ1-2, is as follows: GAGVSQSPSNKVTEKGKDVELRCDPISGHTALYWYRQSLGQGLEFLIYFQGNSAPDKSGLPSDRFSAERTGGSVSTLTIQRTQQEDSAVYLCASSLAGIANYGYTFGSGTRLTVV.

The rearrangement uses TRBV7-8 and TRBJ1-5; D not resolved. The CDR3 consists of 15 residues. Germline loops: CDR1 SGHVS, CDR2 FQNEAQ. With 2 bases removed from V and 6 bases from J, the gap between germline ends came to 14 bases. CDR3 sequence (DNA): TGTGCCAGCAGCTTATCGGCAGATCTCGGTCAGCCCCAGCATTTT. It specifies CASSLSADLGQPQHF.

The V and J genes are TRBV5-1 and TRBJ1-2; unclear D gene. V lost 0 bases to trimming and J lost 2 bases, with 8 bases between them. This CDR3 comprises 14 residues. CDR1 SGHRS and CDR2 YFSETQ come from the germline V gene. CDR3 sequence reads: CASSLDGSNYGYTF. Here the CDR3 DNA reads TGCGCCAGCAGCTTGGACGGCAGCAACTATGGCTACACCTTC.

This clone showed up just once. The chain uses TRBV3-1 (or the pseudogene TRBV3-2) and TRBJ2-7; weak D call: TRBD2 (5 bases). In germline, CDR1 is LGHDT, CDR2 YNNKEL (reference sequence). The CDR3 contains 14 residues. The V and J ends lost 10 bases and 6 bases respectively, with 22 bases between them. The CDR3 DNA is TGTGCCACTCGGTGGGCCTGGACGGGGTGCGAGCAGTACTTC. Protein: CATRWAWTGCEQYF.

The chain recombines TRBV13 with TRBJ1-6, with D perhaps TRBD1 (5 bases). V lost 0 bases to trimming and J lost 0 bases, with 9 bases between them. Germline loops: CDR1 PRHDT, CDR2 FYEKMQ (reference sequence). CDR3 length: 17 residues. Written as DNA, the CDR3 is TGTGCCAGCAGCTTAGGTGGGACGAGCTCCTATAATTCACCCCTCCACTTT. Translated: CASSLGGTSSYNSPLHF.

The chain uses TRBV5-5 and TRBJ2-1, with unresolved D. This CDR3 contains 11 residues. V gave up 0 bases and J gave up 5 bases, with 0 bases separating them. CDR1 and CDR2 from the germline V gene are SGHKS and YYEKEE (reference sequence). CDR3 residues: CASSLDNEQFF. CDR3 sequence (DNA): TGTGCCAGCAGCTTGGACAATGAGCAGTTCTTC. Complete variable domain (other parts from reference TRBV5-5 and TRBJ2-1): DAGVTQSPTHLIKTRGQQVTLRCSPISGHKSVSWYQQVLGQGPQFIFQYYEKEERGRGNFPDRFSARQFPNYSSELNVNALLLGDSALYLCASSLDNEQFFGPGTRLTVL.

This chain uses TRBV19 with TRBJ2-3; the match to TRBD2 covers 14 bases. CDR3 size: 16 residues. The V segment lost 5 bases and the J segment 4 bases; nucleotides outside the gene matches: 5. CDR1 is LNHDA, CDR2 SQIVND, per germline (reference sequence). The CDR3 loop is CASSDRLAGGPDTQYF. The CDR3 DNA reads TGTGCCAGTAGTGATCGACTAGCGGGAGGGCCAGATACGCAGTATTTT.

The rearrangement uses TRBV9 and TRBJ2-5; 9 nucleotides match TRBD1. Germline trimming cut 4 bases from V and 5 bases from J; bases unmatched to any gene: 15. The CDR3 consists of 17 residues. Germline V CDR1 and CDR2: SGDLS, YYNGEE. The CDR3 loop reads CASSSQGRTGVMETQYF. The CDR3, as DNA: TGTGCCAGCAGCTCCCAAGGAAGGACAGGGGTAATGGAGACCCAGTACTTC.

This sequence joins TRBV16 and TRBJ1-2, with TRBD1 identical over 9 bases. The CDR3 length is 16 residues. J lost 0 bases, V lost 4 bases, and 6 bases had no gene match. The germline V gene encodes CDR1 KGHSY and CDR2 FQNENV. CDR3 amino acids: CASSRAGTGSNYGYTF. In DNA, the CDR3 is TGTGCCAGCAGCCGGGCCGGGACAGGGTCTAACTATGGCTACACCTTC.

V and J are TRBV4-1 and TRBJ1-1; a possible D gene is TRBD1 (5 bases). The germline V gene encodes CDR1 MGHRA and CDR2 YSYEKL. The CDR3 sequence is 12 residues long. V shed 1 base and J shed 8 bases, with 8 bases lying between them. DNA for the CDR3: TGCGCCAGCAGCCAAGCCTGGGGGGAAGCTTTCTTT. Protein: CASSQAWGEAFF.

The CDR3 DNA reads TGCGCCAGCAGCTACCGGGACAGGGACCACGAGCAGTACTTC. It encodes CASSYRDRDHEQYF. V gene TRBV5-1 combines with J gene TRBJ2-7, with 9 positions matching TRBD1. The CDR3 is 14 amino acids. The J segment lost 5 bases and the V segment lost 3 bases, leaving 6 bases of the junction unmatched. Germline CDR1 SGHRS, CDR2 YFSETQ. Full variable domain (missing parts from reference TRBV5-1 and TRBJ2-7): KAGVTQTPRYLIKTRGQQVTLSCSPISGHRSVSWYQQTPGQGLQFLFEYFSETQRNKGNFPGRFSGRQFSNSRSEMNVSTLELGDSALYLCASSYRDRDHEQYFGPGTRLTVT.

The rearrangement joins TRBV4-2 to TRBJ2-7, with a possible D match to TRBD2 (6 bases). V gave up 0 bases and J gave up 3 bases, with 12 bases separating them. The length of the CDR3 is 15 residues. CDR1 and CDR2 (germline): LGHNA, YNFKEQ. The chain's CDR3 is CASSQEGLASYEQYF. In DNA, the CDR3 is TGTGCCAGCAGCCAAGAGGGGCTAGCGAGCTACGAGCAGTACTTC.

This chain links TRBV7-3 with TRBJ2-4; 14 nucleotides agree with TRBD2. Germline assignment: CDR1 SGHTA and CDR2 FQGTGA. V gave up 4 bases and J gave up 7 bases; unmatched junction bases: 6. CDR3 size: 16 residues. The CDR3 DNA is TGTGCCAGCAGCTCTGGGACTAGCGGGAGTCTCAACATTCAGTACTTC. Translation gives CASSSGTSGSLNIQYF.

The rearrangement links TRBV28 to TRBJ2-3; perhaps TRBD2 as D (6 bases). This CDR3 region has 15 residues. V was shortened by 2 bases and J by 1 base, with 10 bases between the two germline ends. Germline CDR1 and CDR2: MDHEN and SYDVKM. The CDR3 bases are TGTGCCAGCAGTTTACCGGGAGCCCGCACAGATACGCAGTATTTT. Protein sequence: CASSLPGARTDTQYF.